The 8 T cell receptor beta chains below all came from one sample that was sequenced in a study of T cell responses to AZD1222 COVID-19 vaccine (dated by TCRdb to about 2021). Libraries were prepared through the immunoSEQ multiplex PCR assay. Held by TCRdb, this immuneACCESS table contains in-frame sequences only and omits some clones. Under half of the omission traces to an unresolved V gene where checked; the cause of the rest is unknown. The sample table records 110,000 or so clones; about 87% of these occur just once. In total, the top ten clones hold about 6% of the sample. The time point tag for this specimen amounts to: about 28 days (+/-7) after the second vaccine dose. This material consisted of peripheral blood, taken 28 days after the second AZD1222 dose. The receptors here all came from an adult who received the AZD1222 COVID-19 vaccine.

This rearrangement joins TRBV12-3 or TRBV12-4 to TRBJ1-2; D is ambiguous. Trimming removed 3 bases at V and 2 bases at J, with 4 bases between. This CDR3 is built from 12 residues. DNA of the CDR3: TGTGCCAGCAGTTTTCAGAACTATGGCTACACCTTC. Protein: CASSFQNYGYTF.

The chain has TRBV5-4 and TRBJ2-7; TRBD1 matches at 9 bases. This CDR3 contains 15 residues. From germline, CDR1 is SGHNT and CDR2 YYREEE (reference sequence). V was clipped by 2 bases and J by 1 base; unmatched bases: 4. The CDR3 sequence is CASSLWDRESYEQYF. Written as DNA, the CDR3 is TGTGCCAGCAGCTTATGGGACAGGGAGTCCTACGAGCAGTACTTC.

The genes are TRBV7-9 and TRBJ2-7, with D perhaps matching TRBD1 or TRBD2 (5 bases each). CDR1 SEHNR and CDR2 FQNEAQ come from the germline V gene (reference sequence). V dropped 3 bases and J dropped 2 bases, with 17 bases sitting between them. The CDR3 is made up of 16 amino acids. The CDR3 sequence: CASSLGVAGITYEQYF. The CDR3 coding sequence is TGTGCCAGCAGCTTGGGGGTTGCAGGAATAACCTACGAGCAGTACTTC.

V usage is TRBV7-2 and J usage is TRBJ2-2; D is possibly TRBD1 or TRBD2 (5 bases each). Germline values: CDR1 SGHTA, CDR2 FQGNSA. This CDR3 has 14 residues. V dropped 8 bases and J dropped 2 bases, with 12 bases sitting between them. CDR3 sequence (DNA): TGTGCCAGCCCGGGACCCCTTAACACCGGGGAGCTGTTTTTT. Protein: CASPGPLNTGELFF.

This clone was found once. The V and J genes are TRBV21-1 and TRBJ2-6. TRBV21-1 is assigned pseudogene status. The CDR3 spans 15 residues. The DNA of the CDR3 is TGTGCCAGCGGCTGCGCGCGCTCTGGGGCCAACGTCCTGACTTTC. It encodes CASGCARSGANVLTF.

J is TRBJ2-5 and V is TRBV5-1; D possibly corresponds to TRBD2 (5 bases). Germline V gene data show CDR1 as SGHRS and CDR2 as YFSETQ. The CDR3 spans 15 residues. The V and J ends lost 2 bases and 2 bases respectively, with 13 bases between them. The CDR3 sequence: CASSFGILGQETQYF. CDR3 bases: TGCGCCAGCAGCTTCGGGATCTTGGGGCAAGAGACCCAGTACTTC.

This chain uses TRBV28 with TRBJ1-2; TRBD1 matches 8 bases. V was pared by 5 bases and J by 4 bases, with 9 bases of the junction left unmatched. The CDR3 sequence is 15 residues long. Per the germline V gene, CDR1 is MDHEN and CDR2 is SYDVKM. Written as DNA, the CDR3 is TGTGCCAGCAGTAGGACAGGGAGGCCCCTCTATGGCTACACCTTC. Translating gives CASSRTGRPLYGYTF.

The chain couples TRBV7-2 to TRBJ1-3, with D possibly matching TRBD1 (6 bases). The CDR3 is made up of 15 amino acids. Per the germline V gene, CDR1 is SGHTA and CDR2 is FQGNSA. V dropped 6 bases and J dropped 2 bases, with 14 bases sitting between them. CDR3 protein: CASRGTGSTGNTIYF. The CDR3 coding sequence is TGTGCCAGCAGGGGAACAGGGTCTACTGGAAACACCATATATTTT.